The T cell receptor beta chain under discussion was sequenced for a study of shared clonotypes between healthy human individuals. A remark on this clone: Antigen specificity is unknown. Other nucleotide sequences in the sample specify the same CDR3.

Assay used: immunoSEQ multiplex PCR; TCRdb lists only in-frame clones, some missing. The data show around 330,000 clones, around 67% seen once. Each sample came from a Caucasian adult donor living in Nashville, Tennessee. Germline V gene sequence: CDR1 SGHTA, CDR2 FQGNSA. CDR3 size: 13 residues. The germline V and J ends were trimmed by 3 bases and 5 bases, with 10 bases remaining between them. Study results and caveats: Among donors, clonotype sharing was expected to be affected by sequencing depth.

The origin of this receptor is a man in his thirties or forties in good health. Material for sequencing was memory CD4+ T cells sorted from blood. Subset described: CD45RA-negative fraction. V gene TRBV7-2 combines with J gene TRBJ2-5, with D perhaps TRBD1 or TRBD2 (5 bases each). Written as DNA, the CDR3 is TGTGCCAGCAGCTTGGGGGTCCCGGAGACCCAGTACTTC. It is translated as CASSLGVPETQYF.